This TCR beta chain was sequenced for a study of monozygotic twins with inflammatory bowel disease. After re-calling the 5' RACE reads, TCRdb lists one entry per CDR3 protein, DNA absent. The listing contains about 210,000 distinct CDR3 sequences. Germline CDR1 reads SGHKS; CDR2 reads YYEKEE (reference sequence). The CDR3 loop spans 16 amino acids. This rearrangement joins TRBV5-5 to TRBJ1-5; TCRdb picks TRBD1, but there is no DNA to check that call. This TCR was sampled from a human donor with ulcerative colitis or Crohn's disease, or a healthy co-twin of an affected twin (not recorded which). Input material: blood. The CDR3 reads CASSREPNRGGQPQHF.